These 3 T cell receptor beta chains were all obtained from the same sample, sequenced in a study of cytomegalovirus exposure and HLA in healthy donors. With 60 Vbeta and 13 Jbeta primers, the PCR was carried out. Method: immunoSEQ multiplex PCR; TCRdb's copy keeps in-frame clones and lacks some. The sample includes roughly 220,000 clones, approximately 85% seen only once; the top ten take about 2.6%. Sequences were obtained from PBMCs. The receptors come from a woman in her 40s in good health and CMV-seronegative.

This chain connects TRBV4-1 to TRBJ2-3, with 10 nucleotides matching TRBD2. This CDR3 is 18 amino acids long. CDR1 MGHRA and CDR2 YSYEKL come from the germline V gene. V shed 0 bases and J 5 bases; nucleotides not matched to a gene: 11. In DNA form, the CDR3 reads TGCGCCAGCAGCCAAGACCCGCCGGGACTAGCGAGAGGAGATACGCAGTATTTT. This encodes CASSQDPPGLARGDTQYF.

The chain employs TRBV15 and TRBJ2-7; D is unresolved. The CDR3 loop spans 15 amino acids. V was pared by 0 bases and J by 2 bases, with 11 bases between. The germline V gene has CDR1 LNHNV and CDR2 YYDKDF (reference sequence). The CDR3 DNA is TGTGCCACCAGCAGAGATCTTAGGCTAGCCTACGAGCAGTACTTC. This gives the protein CATSRDLRLAYEQYF.

This clone was detected once. The CDR3 protein is CASTYTSGSAYEQYF. DNA of the CDR3: TGTGCCAGCACCTATACTAGCGGGAGCGCCTACGAGCAGTACTTC. The V call is TRBV27, the J call TRBJ2-7; 11 nucleotides align to TRBD2. CDR3 length equals 15 residues. Germline CDR1 and CDR2: MNHEY and SMNVEV (reference sequence). The trim removed 7 bases at V and 2 bases at J, leaving 7 bases unmatched.